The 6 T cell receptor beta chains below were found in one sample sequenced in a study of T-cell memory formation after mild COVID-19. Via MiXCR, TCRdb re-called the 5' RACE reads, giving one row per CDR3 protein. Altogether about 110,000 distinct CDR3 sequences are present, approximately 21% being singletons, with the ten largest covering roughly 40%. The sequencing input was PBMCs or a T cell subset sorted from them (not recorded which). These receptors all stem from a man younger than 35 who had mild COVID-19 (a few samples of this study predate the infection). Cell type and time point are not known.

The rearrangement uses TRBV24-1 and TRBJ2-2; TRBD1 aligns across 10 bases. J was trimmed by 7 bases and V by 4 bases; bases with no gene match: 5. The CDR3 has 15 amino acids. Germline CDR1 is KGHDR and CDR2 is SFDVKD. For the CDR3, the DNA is TGTGCCACCAGTGAGCCGGGACAGGGGATCGGGGAGCTGTTTTTT. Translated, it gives CATSEPGQGIGELFF.

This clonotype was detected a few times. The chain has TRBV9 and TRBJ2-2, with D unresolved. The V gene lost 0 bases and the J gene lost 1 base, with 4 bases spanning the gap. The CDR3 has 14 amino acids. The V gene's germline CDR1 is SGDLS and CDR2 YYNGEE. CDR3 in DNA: TGTGCCAGCAGCGTAGTACAGAACACCGGGGAGCTGTTTTTT. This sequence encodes CASSVVQNTGELFF.

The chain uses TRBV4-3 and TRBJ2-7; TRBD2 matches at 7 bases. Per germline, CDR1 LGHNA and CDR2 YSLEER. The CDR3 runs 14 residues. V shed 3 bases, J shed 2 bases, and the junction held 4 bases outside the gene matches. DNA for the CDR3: TGCGCCAGCAGCCAGGGGGGGGGAACCTACGAGCAGTACTTC. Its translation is CASSQGGGTYEQYF.

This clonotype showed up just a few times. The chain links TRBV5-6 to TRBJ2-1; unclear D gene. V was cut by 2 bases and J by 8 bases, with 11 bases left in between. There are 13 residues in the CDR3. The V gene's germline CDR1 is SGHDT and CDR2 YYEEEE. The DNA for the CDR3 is TGTGCCAGCAGCTTAGGAGCTAATCATGAGCAGTTCTTC. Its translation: CASSLGANHEQFF.

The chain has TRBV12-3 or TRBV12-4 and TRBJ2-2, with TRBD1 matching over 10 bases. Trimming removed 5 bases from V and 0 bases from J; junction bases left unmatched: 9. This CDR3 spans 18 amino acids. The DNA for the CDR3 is TGTGCCAGCAGTCATCCCGGGACAGGGGCCGCGAACACCGGGGAGCTGTTTTTT. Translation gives CASSHPGTGAANTGELFF.

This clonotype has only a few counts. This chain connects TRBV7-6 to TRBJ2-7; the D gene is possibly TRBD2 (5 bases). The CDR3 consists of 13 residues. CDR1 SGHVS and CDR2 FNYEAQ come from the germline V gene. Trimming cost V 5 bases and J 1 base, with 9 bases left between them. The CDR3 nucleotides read TGTGCCAGCAGCCCCGGGGTGTCCTACGAGCAGTACTTC. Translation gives CASSPGVSYEQYF.